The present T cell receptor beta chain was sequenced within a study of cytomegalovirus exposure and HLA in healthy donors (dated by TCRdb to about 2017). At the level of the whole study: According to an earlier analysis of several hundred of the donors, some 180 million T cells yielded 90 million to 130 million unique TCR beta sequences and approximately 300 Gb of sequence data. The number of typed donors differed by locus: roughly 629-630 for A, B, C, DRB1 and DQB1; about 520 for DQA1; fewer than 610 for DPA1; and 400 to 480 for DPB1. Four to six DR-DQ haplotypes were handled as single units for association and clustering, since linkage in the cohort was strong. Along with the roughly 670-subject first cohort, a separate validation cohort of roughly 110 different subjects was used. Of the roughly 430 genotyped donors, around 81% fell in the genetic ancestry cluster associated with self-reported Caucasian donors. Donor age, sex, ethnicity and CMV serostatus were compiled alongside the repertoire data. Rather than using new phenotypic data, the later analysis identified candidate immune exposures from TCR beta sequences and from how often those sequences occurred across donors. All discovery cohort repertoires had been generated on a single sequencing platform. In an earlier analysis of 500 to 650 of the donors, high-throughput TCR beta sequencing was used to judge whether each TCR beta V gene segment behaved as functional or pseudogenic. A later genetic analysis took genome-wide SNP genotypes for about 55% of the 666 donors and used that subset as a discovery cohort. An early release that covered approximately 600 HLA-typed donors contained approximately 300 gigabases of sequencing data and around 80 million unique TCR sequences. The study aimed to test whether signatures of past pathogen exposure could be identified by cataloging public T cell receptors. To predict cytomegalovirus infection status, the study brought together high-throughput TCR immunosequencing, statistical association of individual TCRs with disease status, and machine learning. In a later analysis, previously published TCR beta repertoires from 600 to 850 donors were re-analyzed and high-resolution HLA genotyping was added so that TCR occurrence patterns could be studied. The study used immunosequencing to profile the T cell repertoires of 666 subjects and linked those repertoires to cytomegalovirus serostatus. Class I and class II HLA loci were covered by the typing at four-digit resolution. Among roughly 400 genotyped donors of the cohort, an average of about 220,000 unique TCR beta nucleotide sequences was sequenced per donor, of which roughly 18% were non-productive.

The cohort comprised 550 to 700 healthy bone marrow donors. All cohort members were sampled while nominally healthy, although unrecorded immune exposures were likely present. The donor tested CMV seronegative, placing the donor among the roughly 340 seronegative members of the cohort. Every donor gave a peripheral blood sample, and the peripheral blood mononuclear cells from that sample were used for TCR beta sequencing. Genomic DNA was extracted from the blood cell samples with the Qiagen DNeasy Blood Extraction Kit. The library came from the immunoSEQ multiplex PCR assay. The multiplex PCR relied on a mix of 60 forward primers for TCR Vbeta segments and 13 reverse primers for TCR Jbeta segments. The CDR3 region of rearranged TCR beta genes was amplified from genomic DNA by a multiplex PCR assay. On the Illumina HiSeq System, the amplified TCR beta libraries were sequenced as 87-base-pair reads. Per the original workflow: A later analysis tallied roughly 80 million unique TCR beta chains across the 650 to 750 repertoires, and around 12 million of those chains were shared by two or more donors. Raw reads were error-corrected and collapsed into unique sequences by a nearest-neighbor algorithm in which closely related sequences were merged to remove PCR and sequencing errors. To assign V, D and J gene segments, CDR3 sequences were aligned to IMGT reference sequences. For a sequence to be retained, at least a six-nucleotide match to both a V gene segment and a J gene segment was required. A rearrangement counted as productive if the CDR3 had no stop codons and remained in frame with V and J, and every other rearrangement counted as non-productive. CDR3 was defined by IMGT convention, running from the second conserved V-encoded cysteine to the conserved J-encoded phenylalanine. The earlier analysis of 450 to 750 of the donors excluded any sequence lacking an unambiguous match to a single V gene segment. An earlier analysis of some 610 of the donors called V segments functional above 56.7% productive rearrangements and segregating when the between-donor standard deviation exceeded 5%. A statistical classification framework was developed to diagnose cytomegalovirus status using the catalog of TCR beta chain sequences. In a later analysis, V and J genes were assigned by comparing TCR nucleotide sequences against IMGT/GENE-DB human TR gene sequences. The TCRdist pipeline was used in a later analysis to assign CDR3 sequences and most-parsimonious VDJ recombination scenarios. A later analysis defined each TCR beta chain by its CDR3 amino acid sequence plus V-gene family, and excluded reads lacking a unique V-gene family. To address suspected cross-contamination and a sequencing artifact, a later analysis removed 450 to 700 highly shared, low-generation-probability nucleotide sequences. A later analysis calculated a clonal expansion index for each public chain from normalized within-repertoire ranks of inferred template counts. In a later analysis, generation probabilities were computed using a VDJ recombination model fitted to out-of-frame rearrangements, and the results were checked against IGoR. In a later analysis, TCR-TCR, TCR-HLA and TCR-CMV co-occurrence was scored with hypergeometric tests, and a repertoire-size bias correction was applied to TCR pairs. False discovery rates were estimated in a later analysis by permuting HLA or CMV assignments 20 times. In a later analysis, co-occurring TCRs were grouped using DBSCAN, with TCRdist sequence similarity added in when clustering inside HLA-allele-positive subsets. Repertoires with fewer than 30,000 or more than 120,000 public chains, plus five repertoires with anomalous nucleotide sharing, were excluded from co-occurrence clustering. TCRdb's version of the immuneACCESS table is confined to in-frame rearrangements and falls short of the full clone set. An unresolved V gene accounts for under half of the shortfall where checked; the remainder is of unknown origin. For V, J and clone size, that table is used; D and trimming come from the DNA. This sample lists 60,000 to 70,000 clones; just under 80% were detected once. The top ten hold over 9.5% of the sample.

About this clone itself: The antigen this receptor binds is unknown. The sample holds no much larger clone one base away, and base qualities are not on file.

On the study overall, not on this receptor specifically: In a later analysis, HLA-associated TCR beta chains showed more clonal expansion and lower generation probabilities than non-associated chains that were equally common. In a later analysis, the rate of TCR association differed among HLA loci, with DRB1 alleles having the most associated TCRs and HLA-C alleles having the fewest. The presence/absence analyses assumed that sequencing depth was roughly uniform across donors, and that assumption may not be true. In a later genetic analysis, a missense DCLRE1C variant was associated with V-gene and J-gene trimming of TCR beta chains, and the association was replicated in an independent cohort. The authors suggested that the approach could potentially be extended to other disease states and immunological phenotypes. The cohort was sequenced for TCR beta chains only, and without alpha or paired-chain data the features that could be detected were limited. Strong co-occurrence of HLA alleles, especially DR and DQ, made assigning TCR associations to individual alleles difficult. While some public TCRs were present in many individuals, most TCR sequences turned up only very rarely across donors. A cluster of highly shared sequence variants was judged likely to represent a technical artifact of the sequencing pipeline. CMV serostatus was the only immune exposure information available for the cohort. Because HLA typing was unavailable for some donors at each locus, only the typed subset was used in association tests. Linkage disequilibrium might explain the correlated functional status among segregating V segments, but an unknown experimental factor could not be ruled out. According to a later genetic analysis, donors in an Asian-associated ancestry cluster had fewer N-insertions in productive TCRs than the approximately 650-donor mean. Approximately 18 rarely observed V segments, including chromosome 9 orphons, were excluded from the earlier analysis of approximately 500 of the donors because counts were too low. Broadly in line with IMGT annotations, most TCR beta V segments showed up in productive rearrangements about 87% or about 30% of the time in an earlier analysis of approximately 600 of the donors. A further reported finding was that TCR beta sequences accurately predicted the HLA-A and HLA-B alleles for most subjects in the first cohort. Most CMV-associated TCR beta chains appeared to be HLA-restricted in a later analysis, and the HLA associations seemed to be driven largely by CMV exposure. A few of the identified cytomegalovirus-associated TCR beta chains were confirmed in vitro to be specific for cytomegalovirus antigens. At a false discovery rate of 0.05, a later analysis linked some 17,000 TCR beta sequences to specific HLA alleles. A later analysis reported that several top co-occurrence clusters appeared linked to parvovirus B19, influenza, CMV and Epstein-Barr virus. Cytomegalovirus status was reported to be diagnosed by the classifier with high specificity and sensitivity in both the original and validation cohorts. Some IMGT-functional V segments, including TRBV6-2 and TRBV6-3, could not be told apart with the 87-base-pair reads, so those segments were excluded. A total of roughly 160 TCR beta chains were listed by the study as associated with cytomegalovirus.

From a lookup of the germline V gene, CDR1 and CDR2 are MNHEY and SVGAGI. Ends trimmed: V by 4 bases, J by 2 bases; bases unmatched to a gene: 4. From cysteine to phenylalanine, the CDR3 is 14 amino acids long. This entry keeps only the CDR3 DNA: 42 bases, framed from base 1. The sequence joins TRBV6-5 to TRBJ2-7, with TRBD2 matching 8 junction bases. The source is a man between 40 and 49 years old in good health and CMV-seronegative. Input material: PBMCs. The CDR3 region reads CASSSGGVPYEQYF. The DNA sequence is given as TGTGCCAGCAGTTCCGGGGGGGTGCCCTACGAGCAGTACTTC.